This T cell receptor beta chain was found in a study of T-cell memory formation after mild COVID-19. Turning to the study itself: Largely donor-specific TCR clusters were found. Study results and limitations: CD8+ contracting clones occupied EMRA, while CD4+ ones occupied mainly CM and EM.

Concerning this clonotype itself: Antigen: not known.

The V and J ends lost 7 bases and 4 bases respectively, with 11 bases between them. The CDR3 has 13 amino acids. CDR1 is KGHDR and CDR2 is SFDVKD in the germline V gene. MiXCR, applied by TCRdb to the 5' RACE reads, yields one record per CDR3 protein. The top ten clones hold around a fifth of a sample with about 340,000 distinct CDR3 sequences, approximately 15% of them seen once. The sequencing sample was made of PBMCs or a T cell subset sorted from them (not recorded which). The sequence was collected from a man between 18 and 29 years old who had mild COVID-19 (a few samples of this study predate the infection). Cell type and time point are not known. This chain joins TRBV24-1 and TRBJ2-3; D is ambiguous. The chain's CDR3 is CATRASGADTQYF. In DNA form, the CDR3 reads TGTGCCACCAGGGCATCCGGAGCAGATACGCAGTATTTT.